The entry below describes one T cell receptor beta chain. Its antigen remains unknown. The sample belongs to a study of T cell responses to AZD1222 COVID-19 vaccine. General study findings and limits: A mostly white British donor set with more females was recruited, and clonal diversity was possibly underestimated. Unmutated variant regions are reportedly targeted by nearly half of spike-specific TCRs. Two doses of AZD1222 preceded a rise in Spike-specific TCR breadth and depth. Of the AZD1222 recipients, only 5 to 7 were seropositive at baseline.

Produced via immunoSEQ multiplex PCR; TCRdb's table is partial and in-frame only. The table has roughly 140,000 clones, about 92% seen once. Trimming took 4 bases from V and 4 from J, leaving 14 bases between them. CDR3 length: 15 amino acids. Germline CDR1 is MNHEY and CDR2 is SMNVEV (reference sequence). The chain couples TRBV27 to TRBJ2-1; maybe TRBD2 (5 bases). The starting material was peripheral blood, obtained after recovery from COVID-19. The receptor comes from an adult who had recovered from COVID-19. CDR3 sequence reads: CASSSPRGKYNEQFF. CDR3 in DNA: TGTGCCAGCAGTTCTCCCCGAGGGAAGTACAATGAGCAGTTCTTC.